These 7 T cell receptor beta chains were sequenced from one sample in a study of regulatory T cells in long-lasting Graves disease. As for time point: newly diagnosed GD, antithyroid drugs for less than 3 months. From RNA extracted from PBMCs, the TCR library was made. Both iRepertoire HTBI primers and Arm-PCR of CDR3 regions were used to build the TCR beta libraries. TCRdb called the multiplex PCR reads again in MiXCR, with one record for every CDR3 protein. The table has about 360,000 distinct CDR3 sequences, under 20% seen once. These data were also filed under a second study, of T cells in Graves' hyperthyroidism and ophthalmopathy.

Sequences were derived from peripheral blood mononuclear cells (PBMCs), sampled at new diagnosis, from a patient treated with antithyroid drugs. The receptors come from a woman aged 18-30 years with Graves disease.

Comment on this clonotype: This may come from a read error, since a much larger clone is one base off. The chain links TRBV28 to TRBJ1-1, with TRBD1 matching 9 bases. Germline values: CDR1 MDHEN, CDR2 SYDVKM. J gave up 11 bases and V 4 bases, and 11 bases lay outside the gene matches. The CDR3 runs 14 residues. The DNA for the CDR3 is TGTGCCAGCAGTTCACTGACACAGGGGGCTTTGGCTTTCTTT. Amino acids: CASSSLTQGALAFF.

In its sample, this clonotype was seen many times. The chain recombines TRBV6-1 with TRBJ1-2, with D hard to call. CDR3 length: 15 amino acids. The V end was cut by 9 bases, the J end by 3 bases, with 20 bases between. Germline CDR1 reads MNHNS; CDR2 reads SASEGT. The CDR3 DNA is TGTGCCAGTGGTCTAAGGGTCGAGTGGGACTATGGCTACACCTTC. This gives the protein CASGLRVEWDYGYTF.

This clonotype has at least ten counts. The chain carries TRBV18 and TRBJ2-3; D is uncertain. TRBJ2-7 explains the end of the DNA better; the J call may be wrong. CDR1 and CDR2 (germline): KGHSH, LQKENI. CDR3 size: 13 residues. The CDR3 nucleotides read TGTGCCAGCTCACCTCGAGAGGTCGGGGAGCAGTACTTC. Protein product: CASSPREVGEQYF.

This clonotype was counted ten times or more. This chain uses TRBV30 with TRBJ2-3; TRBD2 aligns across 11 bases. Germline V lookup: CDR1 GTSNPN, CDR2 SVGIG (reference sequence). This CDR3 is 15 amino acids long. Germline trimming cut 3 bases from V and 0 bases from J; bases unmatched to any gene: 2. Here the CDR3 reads CAWRLAGESTDTQYF. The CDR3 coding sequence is TGTGCCTGGAGACTAGCGGGGGAGAGCACAGATACGCAGTATTTT.

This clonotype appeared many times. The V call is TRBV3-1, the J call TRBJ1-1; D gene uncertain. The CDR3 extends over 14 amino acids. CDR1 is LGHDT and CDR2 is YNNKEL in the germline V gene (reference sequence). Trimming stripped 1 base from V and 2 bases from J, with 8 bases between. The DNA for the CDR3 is TGTGCCAGCAGCCAAGGACAAATCAACACTGAAGCTTTCTTT. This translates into CASSQGQINTEAFF.

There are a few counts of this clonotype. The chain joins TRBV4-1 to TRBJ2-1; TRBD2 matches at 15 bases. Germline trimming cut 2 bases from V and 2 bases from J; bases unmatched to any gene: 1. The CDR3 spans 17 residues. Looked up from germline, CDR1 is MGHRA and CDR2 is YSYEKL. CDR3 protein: CASSQRTSGGAYNEQFF. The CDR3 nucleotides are TGCGCCAGCAGCCAACGGACTAGCGGGGGGGCCTACAATGAGCAGTTCTTC.

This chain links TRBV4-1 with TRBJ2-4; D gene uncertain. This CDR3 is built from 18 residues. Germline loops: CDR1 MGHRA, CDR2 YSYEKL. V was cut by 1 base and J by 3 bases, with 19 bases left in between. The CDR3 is CASSQGRGVYRLKNIQYF. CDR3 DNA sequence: TGCGCCAGCAGCCAAGGGAGAGGTGTGTACAGACTCAAAAACATTCAGTACTTC.